The 19 T cell receptor beta chains reported below all come from one sample, sequenced in a study of vaccination and CD4 T cells after COVID-19 (dated by TCRdb to the early 2020s). Libraries were constructed by PCR. Reads for this sample came from an Illumina iSeq 100. DNA from cultured CD4+ T cells was subjected to TCR sequencing with the Oncomine TCR Beta short-read assay at the Johns Hopkins FTIC core. TCRdb took the public reads, trimmed them with fastp at Q25, ran MiXCR for clone calling and kept in-frame beta chains. Each entry merges the rows of one CDR3 protein and shows their most common DNA and genes. The sample yields 9,500 to 12,000 distinct CDR3 sequences; less than 65% were counted once. Approximately 17% of the sample belongs to the ten largest clones. What this sample's treatment or condition label stands for: 10-day PBMC culture with coronavirus spike peptide pools or control peptides (ViraFEST assay).

No antigen has been assigned to these receptors. Sequencing used CD4+ T cells from blood, cultured in vitro. The receptors come from a human donor who had recovered from COVID-19.

The genes are TRBV25-1 and TRBJ2-5, with 8 bases that match TRBD1. The CDR3 sequence is 15 residues long. CDR1 MGHDK and CDR2 SYGVNS come from the germline V gene. Trimming cost V 4 bases and J 4 bases; bases outside gene matches: 8. CDR3 sequence (DNA): TGTGCCAGCAGTGCGGGACAGGCGGCTGGAGAGACCCAGTACTTC. Its protein is CASSAGQAAGETQYF.

CDR3 coding DNA: TGTGCCAGCAGCCGACAGGGAGCAGGAAACACCATATATTTT. Its translation: CASSRQGAGNTIYF. The rearrangement joins TRBV6-2 or TRBV6-3 to TRBJ1-3, with TRBD1 identical over 7 bases. The germline gives CDR1 MNHEY, CDR2 SVGEGT. V shed 6 bases, J shed 4 bases, and the junction held 6 bases outside the gene matches. CDR3 length: 14 residues.

This chain links TRBV7-2 with TRBJ1-4; the match to TRBD1 covers 12 bases. Germline CDR1 and CDR2: SGHTA and FQGNSA. V lost 2 bases and J lost 8; bases outside the gene matches: 12. This CDR3 has 18 amino acids. CDR3 region: CASSLKATGQGAGEKLFF. The CDR3 DNA is TGTGCCAGCAGCTTAAAGGCTACGGGACAGGGGGCTGGAGAAAAACTGTTTTTT.

The CDR3 DNA follows: TGTGCCAGCAGCTTAGGCGCGGCAGGTTCTTCACCCCTCCACTTT. Translation gives CASSLGAAGSSPLHF. V usage is TRBV7-2 and J usage is TRBJ1-6, with D hard to call. The CDR3 totals 15 residues. Trimming cost V 1 base and J 9 bases, with 13 bases left between them. The germline V gene encodes CDR1 SGHTA and CDR2 FQGNSA.

The sample holds a few counts of this clonotype. V usage is TRBV11-3 and J usage is TRBJ1-1; D is unclear. Looked up from germline, CDR1 is SGHNT and CDR2 is YENEEA. The CDR3 length is 16 residues. V was cut by 4 bases and J by 1 base, with 16 bases left in between. CDR3 nucleotides: TGTGCCAGCAGCTCTCGATTCGGACCAACGAACACTGAAGCTTTCTTT. Its translation is CASSSRFGPTNTEAFF.

This clonotype was found a few times. V gene TRBV20-1 combines with J gene TRBJ2-5; no clear D. With 3 bases removed from V and 0 bases from J, the gap between germline ends came to 2 bases. Germline CDR1 reads DFQATT; CDR2 reads SNEGSKA (reference sequence). This CDR3 comprises 11 residues. CDR3 sequence: CSASHQETQYF. The CDR3 region has the DNA TGCAGTGCTAGTCACCAAGAGACCCAGTACTTC.

The chain joins TRBV7-9 to TRBJ2-1; the D gene is possibly TRBD1 (6 bases). Germline V gives CDR1 SEHNR, CDR2 FQNEAQ (reference sequence). Trimming cost V 4 bases and J 2 bases, with 12 bases left between them. CDR3 size: 15 residues. The CDR3 reads CASSWNGDTYNEQFF. CDR3 DNA sequence: TGTGCCAGCAGCTGGAACGGGGACACCTACAATGAGCAGTTCTTC.

The genes are TRBV20-1 and TRBJ1-1, with unresolved D. This CDR3 comprises 12 residues. The germline V and J ends were trimmed by 3 bases and 3 bases, with 8 bases remaining between them. The germline V gene has CDR1 DFQATT and CDR2 SNEGSKA (reference sequence). The CDR3 DNA sequence: TGCAGTGCTAGTAGGGTTTACACTGAAGCTTTCTTT. It translates to CSASRVYTEAFF.

This clonotype was seen only once. This sequence joins TRBV7-2 and TRBJ2-7; D is perhaps TRBD2 (5 bases). This CDR3 has 15 amino acids. The V gene's germline CDR1 is SGHTA and CDR2 FQGNSA. V dropped 2 bases and J dropped 3 bases, with 14 bases sitting between them. CDR3 in amino acids: CASSLSKIRGYEQYF. The CDR3 region has the DNA TGTGCCAGCAGCTTAAGTAAAATTCGGGGCTACGAGCAGTACTTC. Based on the CDR3 plus reference TRBV7-2 and TRBJ2-7, the full variable domain is GAGVSQSPSNKVTEKGKDVELRCDPISGHTALYWYRQSLGQGLEFLIYFQGNSAPDKSGLPSDRFSAERTGGSVSTLTIQRTQQEDSAVYLCASSLSKIRGYEQYFGPGTRLTVT.

The V and J genes are TRBV7-3 and TRBJ2-2, with a weak D call TRBD2 (7 bases). The germline V gene encodes CDR1 SGHTA and CDR2 FQGTGA. The V end was cut by 5 bases, the J end by 1 base, with 23 bases between. There are 19 residues in the CDR3. CDR3 in DNA: TGTGCCAGCAGCCCCCACGGGGGGCAAGGTCGATTGAACACCGGGGAGCTGTTTTTT. This translates into CASSPHGGQGRLNTGELFF.

The chain combines TRBV20-1 with TRBJ2-1, with D possibly TRBD1 on 6 matching bases. The germline gives CDR1 DFQATT, CDR2 SNEGSKA (reference sequence). This CDR3 has 15 amino acids. V dropped 3 bases and J dropped 0 bases, with 12 bases sitting between them. The CDR3 DNA reads TGCAGTGCTAGCCGGGACACGAGCTCCTACAATGAGCAGTTCTTC. Its translation is CSASRDTSSYNEQFF.

This clonotype has just a few counts. The chain has TRBV7-8 and TRBJ1-2; D remains ambiguous. V was cut by 2 bases and J by 2 bases, with 9 bases left in between. Germline V gene sequence: CDR1 SGHVS, CDR2 FQNEAQ. The CDR3 is 14 residues long. The CDR3 DNA follows: TGTGCCAGCAGCTTATTATCTGGGAACTATGGCTACACCTTC. Encoded protein: CASSLLSGNYGYTF.

J is TRBJ1-2 and V is TRBV7-3, with D maybe TRBD1 (5 bases). Germline V gene sequence: CDR1 SGHTA, CDR2 FQGTGA. This CDR3 is 16 amino acids long. V lost 1 base to trimming and J lost 4 bases, with 16 bases between them. Written as DNA, the CDR3 is TGTGCCAGCAGCTTAAGGTTGACAGAAATCGGCTATGGCTACACCTTC. Residues: CASSLRLTEIGYGYTF.

The chain uses TRBV6-1 and TRBJ2-3, with a possible D match to TRBD2 (6 bases). The V gene lost 6 bases and the J gene lost 0 bases, with 10 bases spanning the gap. Germline-derived CDR1 and CDR2 are MNHNS and SASEGT. The CDR3 is made up of 14 amino acids. This chain's CDR3 is CASSGGTSTDTQYF. In nucleotides, the CDR3 is TGTGCCAGCAGCGGCGGGACTAGCACAGATACGCAGTATTTT.

The rearrangement links TRBV4-1 to TRBJ2-5, with 9 bases fitting TRBD2. Germline V gene lookup returns CDR1 MGHRA and CDR2 YSYEKL. Trimming took 4 bases from V and 5 from J; bases not matched to a gene: 8. The CDR3 consists of 15 residues. CDR3 amino acids: CASSRERGARETQYF. The CDR3 DNA reads as TGCGCCAGCAGCCGTGAGCGGGGGGCGCGGGAGACCCAGTACTTC.

The chain is built from TRBV11-3 and TRBJ2-7, with 9 bases aligning to TRBD1. Germline-derived CDR1 and CDR2 are SGHNT and YENEEA. Unmatched junction bases numbered 18, after V lost 1 base and J lost 2 bases. CDR3 length: 20 residues. This CDR3 reads CASSLGWSAPGQGKTYEQYF. The CDR3 DNA reads TGTGCCAGCAGCTTAGGATGGAGTGCGCCGGGACAGGGAAAAACCTACGAGCAGTACTTC.

The chain employs TRBV6-1 and TRBJ2-1, with 15 bases matching TRBD2. The CDR3 sequence is 17 residues long. V lost 5 bases and J lost 7; bases outside the gene matches: 9. Germline CDR1 is MNHNS and CDR2 is SASEGT. The CDR3 region has the DNA TGTGCCAGCAGTCGAAGGACTAGCGGGGGGGCGGGGAATGAGCAGTTCTTC. Amino acid sequence: CASSRRTSGGAGNEQFF.

The gene calls are TRBV6-5 and TRBJ2-1, with D tentatively TRBD1 (6 bases). Trimming removed 4 bases from V and 4 bases from J, with 8 bases in between. This CDR3 comprises 13 residues. Germline V gene lookup returns CDR1 MNHEY and CDR2 SVGAGI. CDR3 nucleotide sequence: TGTGCCAGCAGTTTGGACAGTTACAATGAGCAGTTCTTC. This translates into CASSLDSYNEQFF.

This chain joins TRBV20-1 and TRBJ2-1; 8 bases are a match to TRBD2. V trimming: 2 bases; J trimming: 3 bases; junction bases outside the gene matches: 6. The CDR3 runs to 15 residues. The germline CDR1 and CDR2 sequences are DFQATT and SNEGSKA (reference sequence). CDR3 nucleotide sequence: TGCAGTGCTAGATTACCGGGACTAGTCTACAATGAGCAGTTCTTC. Translation gives CSARLPGLVYNEQFF.